This entry describes one T cell receptor beta chain. Its matching antigen is unknown. The data are from a study of CD8 T cells in ankylosing spondylitis. Study outcomes and limitations: Blood of patients with ankylosing spondylitis appeared to be characterized by a TCR beta motif of eight or nine highly homologous variants. Some motif variants were previously reported in reactive arthritis synovial fluid and blood. According to the report, clones linked to the disease were significantly enriched in matched synovial fluid samples taken from ankylosing spondylitis patients.

V lost 4 bases and J 5 bases, leaving 11 bases between the germline ends. Germline lookup yields CDR1 LNHDA and CDR2 SQIVND (reference sequence). The CDR3 has 13 amino acids. TCRdb called the 5' RACE reads again in MiXCR, with one record for every CDR3 protein. Altogether 200,000 to 250,000 distinct CDR3 sequences are present, around 10% being singletons, with the ten largest covering less than 7%. Material for sequencing was blood, either unsorted or a sorted T cell fraction (not recorded which). The sequence came from a male donor with ankylosing spondylitis or in good health (not recorded which). The rearrangement joins TRBV19 to TRBJ2-5; a weak D match, TRBD1 (7 bases). The chain's CDR3 is CASSTGGIETQYF. The CDR3 DNA sequence: TGTGCCAGTAGTACAGGGGGGATCGAGACCCAGTACTTC.